This T cell receptor (beta chain) was recorded in a study of blood T cell repertoires in COVID-19 (TCRdb year 2020). With respect to the entire study: Collaborator samples came from the United States, Italy and Spain and covered acute and convalescent phases of COVID-19. A freely available public database, intended as a resource for researchers studying the immune response to SARS-CoV-2, is where the repertoires were released. The samples were drawn from the first 160 participants of the ongoing ImmuneRACE study and from 1,254 subjects provided by 6 global collaborators. Where available, HLA class I and class II types were obtained from metadata supplied by the sample provider rather than from assay-based typing. The material from the prospective study consisted of cDNA or gDNA derived from T cells, B-cell-depleted T cells, or PBMCs. The sample metadata nearly always contained a de-identified subject ID, COVID-19 status, age in years and sex. The dataset comprised deeply sampled blood TCRbeta repertoires from subjects exposed to, actively infected with, or recovered from COVID-19. Here is what the overall study found, with its caveats: The amount of clinical and demographic metadata varied by source and participant and was provided uncurated.

Via the germline V gene, CDR1 is SGHRS and CDR2 YFSETQ. The CDR3 measures 14 amino acids from cysteine to phenylalanine. The CDR3 DNA has 42 bases and is translated from base 1. The junction shows trimming of 4 bases on V and 6 bases on J, and the gene matches do not reach 6 bases of it. The immunoSEQ Assay, a bias-controlled multiplex PCR, was used to amplify TCRbeta CDR3 regions from genomic DNA. As for the original processing: Within the assay, amplification of reference gene primers was used to estimate how many nucleated cells each sample contained. To quantify the absolute abundance of each unique TCRbeta CDR3 rearrangement, sequence reads were collapsed and filtered. For each sample, productive Simpson clonality was calculated as the square root of Simpson's diversity index across productive rearrangements. Drawn from immuneACCESS, this table holds only the in-frame rearrangements with V and J called that TCRdb kept. Clones are partly lost; checked studies trace under half to an unresolved V gene and leave the rest unexplained. Clonal size and the V and J genes are those of that table, whereas D and trimming came from the DNA. The sample data list about 120,000 clones, and approximately 90% of these were observed just once. Jointly, the top ten make up about 4.5% of the sample.

With regard to this clone: The specificity of this receptor is unknown. No base-level quality is on record; no much larger clone is a single base apart.

The collaborating institutions used their own protocols to collect whole blood in K2EDTA tubes. Collaborator samples were shipped for TCRbeta analysis as frozen whole blood, isolated PBMCs, or DNA extracted from either sample type. The receptor's source is a man between 40 and 49 years old with acute or convalescent COVID-19. Sequenced sample: peripheral blood. The rearranged segments are TRBV5-1 and TRBJ2-2; TRBD1 fits 7 bases in the junction. The DNA is as follows: TGCGCCAGCAGCCCGACAGGGTTTTCCGGGGAGCTGTTTTTT. Its protein product is CASSPTGFSGELFF.